The 23 T cell receptor beta chains presented below share a single source sample, sequenced in a study of blood T cells in healthy people across ages. Through a sample-barcoded 5' primer and a J-beta primer mix, a second PCR was run for 7 to 11 cycles. TCRdb reanalysed the 5' RACE reads using MiXCR and keeps one entry per CDR3 protein. This repertoire shows approximately 1.5 million distinct CDR3 sequences, about 35% found once; its top ten account for roughly 10%. The sequenced material came from blood. The receptors here all came from a woman aged 25-40 years in good health.

The chain has TRBV28 and TRBJ1-2; D ambiguous. Deletions cut 9 bases from V and 2 bases from J, with 16 bases between. Germline V lookup: CDR1 MDHEN, CDR2 SYDVKM. The length of the CDR3 is 14 residues. CDR3 amino acids: CASNKGGSNYGYTF. The CDR3 DNA reads TGTGCCAGTAATAAGGGAGGGTCCAACTATGGCTACACCTTC.

In its sample, this clonotype was seen a few times. The chain carries TRBV10-3 and TRBJ1-2, with D uncertain. The CDR3 spans 14 residues. V lost 3 bases, J lost 6 bases, and 14 bases lay in between. Germline-derived CDR1 and CDR2 are ENHRY and SYGVKD. The chain's CDR3 is CAISERAGWNGYTF. The CDR3 DNA reads TGTGCCATCAGTGAAAGGGCGGGGTGGAATGGCTACACCTTC.

This chain connects TRBV27 to TRBJ1-5; 7 bases are a match to TRBD1. The CDR3 is 15 amino acids. Germline CDR1 and CDR2: MNHEY and SMNVEV (reference sequence). J lost 5 bases, V lost 0 bases, and 4 bases had no gene match. This chain's CDR3 is CASSLSQGLHQPQHF. As DNA, the CDR3 is TGTGCCAGCAGTTTATCACAGGGGCTTCATCAGCCCCAGCATTTT.

This clonotype was detected only a few times. This chain joins TRBV9 and TRBJ2-7, with D possibly matching TRBD1 (6 bases). Trimming removed 0 bases from V and 6 bases from J, with 13 bases in between. Germline-derived CDR1 and CDR2 are SGDLS and YYNGEE. CDR3 length: 14 residues. The CDR3 loop reads CASSVGLDSREQYF. The CDR3 nucleotides read TGTGCCAGCAGCGTAGGGCTGGACAGCCGCGAGCAGTACTTC.

The V call is TRBV4-2, the J call TRBJ2-7, with TRBD2 identical over 10 bases. The CDR3 is 16 residues long. Germline V CDR1 and CDR2: LGHNA, YNFKEQ. Trimming cost V 0 bases and J 8 bases; bases outside gene matches: 10. CDR3 sequence (DNA): TGTGCCAGCAGCCAAGATAGAGCTAGCGGGAGACATAAGCAGTACTTC. Translation gives CASSQDRASGRHKQYF.

V usage is TRBV29-1 and J usage is TRBJ1-1, with a weak D call TRBD1 (6 bases). Germline CDR1 SQVTM, CDR2 ANQGSEA. Trimming removed 7 bases at V and 6 bases at J, with 21 bases between. This CDR3 region has 14 residues. Here the CDR3 reads CSARDTSIGSEAFF. CDR3 sequence (DNA): TGCAGCGCCAGGGACACATCGATTGGGTCTGAAGCTTTCTTT.

This chain connects TRBV20-1 to TRBJ2-7; D is unresolved. V lost 5 bases to trimming and J lost 2 bases, with 13 bases between them. The CDR3 contains 13 residues. The germline gives CDR1 DFQATT, CDR2 SNEGSKA (reference sequence). The CDR3 DNA sequence: TGCAGTGCTCGTCTCGCGGCGACCTACGAGCAGTACTTC. Protein: CSARLAATYEQYF.

On this clonotype: A read error may be the cause here, since a much bigger clone is one base away. The J gene is TRBJ2-3, the V gene TRBV5-1; D gene ambiguous. The length of the CDR3 is 18 residues. The germline V gene encodes CDR1 SGHRS and CDR2 YFSETQ. Trimming removed 2 bases at V and 0 bases at J, with 19 bases between. CDR3 in amino acids: CASSLLSISETSTDTQYF. CDR3 coding DNA: TGCGCCAGCAGCTTACTTTCGATATCGGAGACTAGCACAGATACGCAGTATTTT.

The V gene is TRBV29-1, the J gene TRBJ2-1, with 12 bases fitting TRBD1. CDR3 length: 15 amino acids. Germline lookup yields CDR1 SQVTM and CDR2 ANQGSEA. Trimming cost V 7 bases and J 13 bases; bases outside gene matches: 17. Here the CDR3 DNA reads TGCAGCGGAAGACACCCCGGGACAGGGGGCTGGACCCAGTTCTTC. Its protein is CSGRHPGTGGWTQFF.

This clonotype was counted at least ten times. The rearrangement joins TRBV7-2 to TRBJ2-5, with D possibly called TRBD1 or TRBD2 (5 bases each). Trimming removed 7 bases from V and 6 bases from J, with 15 bases in between. Germline V gene data show CDR1 as SGHTA and CDR2 as FQGNSA. The CDR3 spans 13 residues. CDR3 nucleotides: TGTGCCAGCACCATTGATCCGGGGCAGACCCAGTACTTC. This codes for CASTIDPGQTQYF.

This clonotype was observed a handful of times. J is TRBJ2-1 and V is TRBV5-5; TRBD1 aligns across 7 bases. Germline V gene sequence: CDR1 SGHKS, CDR2 YYEKEE (reference sequence). J gave up 4 bases and V 2 bases, and 9 bases lay outside the gene matches. The CDR3 length is 16 residues. CDR3 loop: CASSFSTGTAYNEQFF. CDR3 DNA: TGTGCCAGCAGCTTTTCGACCGGGACAGCTTACAATGAGCAGTTCTTC.

The gene calls are TRBV6-1 and TRBJ2-2; D is possibly TRBD2 (6 bases). Per the germline V gene, CDR1 is MNHNS and CDR2 is SASEGT. Trimming took off 3 bases at V and 0 bases at J, with 14 bases between the two ends. The CDR3 has 17 amino acids. In DNA, the CDR3 is TGTGCCAGCAGTGACCCACTGGACTATGCGAACACCGGGGAGCTGTTTTTT. Translating it yields CASSDPLDYANTGELFF.

V is TRBV20-1 and J is TRBJ2-1; D is undetermined. CDR1 DFQATT and CDR2 SNEGSKA come from the germline V gene (reference sequence). V was cut by 0 bases and J by 6 bases, with 9 bases left in between. CDR3 length: 13 amino acids. The CDR3 nucleotides read TGCAGTGCTAGAGATTGGAGCATCAATGAGCAGTTCTTC. Translated, it gives CSARDWSINEQFF.

The count of this clonotype is one. Here the CDR3 DNA reads TGTGCCAGCAGTTCGACTAGGAATGAGCAGTTCTTC. Translation gives CASSSTRNEQFF. This sequence joins TRBV6-5 and TRBJ2-1; possibly TRBD2 for D (6 bases). This CDR3 has 12 residues. Germline CDR1 and CDR2: MNHEY and SVGAGI. Deletions cut 4 bases from V and 7 bases from J, with 8 bases between.

The chain is built from TRBV5-6 and TRBJ2-1, with D maybe TRBD2 (7 bases). V lost 4 bases and J lost 0, with 17 bases in between. Germline V lookup: CDR1 SGHDT, CDR2 YYEEEE. CDR3 size: 17 residues. This CDR3 reads CASSDGGPRSSYNEQFF. The CDR3 DNA follows: TGTGCCAGCAGCGACGGGGGGCCCCGAAGCTCCTACAATGAGCAGTTCTTC.

This clonotype was counted a single time. The rearrangement links TRBV7-2 to TRBJ2-7; the D gene is possibly TRBD2 (5 bases). The germline V gene has CDR1 SGHTA and CDR2 FQGNSA. There are 16 residues in the CDR3. Trimming removed 1 base from V and 7 bases from J, with 20 bases in between. In DNA, the CDR3 is TGTGCCAGCAGCTTAGGCGTTGGACTCCCAACGGGGGAGCAGTACTTC. Encoded protein: CASSLGVGLPTGEQYF.

This clonotype occurred many times. The chain combines TRBV29-1 with TRBJ2-3; TRBD2 is a possible D gene (6 bases). The CDR3 length is 13 residues. The V gene's germline CDR1 is SQVTM and CDR2 ANQGSEA. V lost 2 bases and J 4 bases, leaving 10 bases between the germline ends. The CDR3 loop is CSVERRDPDTQYF. The CDR3 DNA sequence: TGCAGCGTTGAAAGGAGGGATCCAGATACGCAGTATTTT.

This clonotype has only a few counts. The V call is TRBV7-2, the J call TRBJ2-7; TRBD1 matches 9 bases. V dropped 4 bases and J dropped 3; count of bases not matched to a gene: 7. Germline V gene data show CDR1 as SGHTA and CDR2 as FQGNSA. The CDR3 extends over 15 amino acids. As DNA, the CDR3 is TGTGCCAGCAGCTCACGGTCGGGACAGGGCTACGAGCAGTACTTC. This gives the protein CASSSRSGQGYEQYF. The full variable domain, with the rest looked up from reference TRBV7-2 and TRBJ2-7, is GAGVSQSPSNKVTEKGKDVELRCDPISGHTALYWYRQSLGQGLEFLIYFQGNSAPDKSGLPSDRFSAERTGGSVSTLTIQRTQQEDSAVYLCASSSRSGQGYEQYFGPGTRLTVT.

This clonotype was detected ten times or more. The chain is built from TRBV7-9 and TRBJ2-1; D gene ambiguous. V lost 5 bases and J 5 bases, leaving 19 bases between the germline ends. The CDR3 has 16 amino acids. Germline V gene data show CDR1 as SEHNR and CDR2 as FQNEAQ (reference sequence). For the CDR3, the DNA is TGTGCCAGCAGCCCTGCGCCGGACGGAATGAACAATGAGCAGTTCTTC. Encoded protein: CASSPAPDGMNNEQFF. The full variable domain, rest sourced from reference TRBV7-9 and TRBJ2-1, is DTGVSQNPRHKITKRGQNVTFRCDPISEHNRLYWYRQTLGQGPEFLTYFQNEAQLEKSRLLSDRFSAERPKGSFSTLEIQRTEQGDSAMYLCASSPAPDGMNNEQFFGPGTRLTVL.

This clonotype has at least ten counts. V gene TRBV29-1 combines with J gene TRBJ1-5, with D perhaps matching TRBD1 (5 bases). In germline, CDR1 is SQVTM, CDR2 ANQGSEA. Trimming cost V 1 base and J 5 bases, with 9 bases left between them. The CDR3 length is 13 residues. The CDR3 coding sequence is TGCAGCGTTGAAGTGACAGAGGATCAGCCCCAGCATTTT. Translated, it gives CSVEVTEDQPQHF.

V is TRBV28 and J is TRBJ1-1; TRBD1 matches at 10 bases. Germline V gene sequence: CDR1 MDHEN, CDR2 SYDVKM. V lost 5 bases to trimming and J lost 4 bases; unmatched junction nucleotides: 7. This CDR3 is built from 15 residues. This CDR3 is CASSARQGATTEAFF. CDR3 nucleotide sequence: TGTGCCAGCAGTGCCCGACAGGGGGCGACCACTGAAGCTTTCTTT.

This sequence joins TRBV7-2 and TRBJ2-3, with 8 bases that match TRBD2. CDR3 length: 16 residues. CDR1 SGHTA and CDR2 FQGNSA come from the germline V gene. Losses at the gene ends were 1 base for V and 6 bases for J; bases not matched to a gene: 9. CDR3 sequence reads: CASSLGLAGWRDTQYF. CDR3 nucleotides: TGTGCCAGCAGCTTAGGGTTAGCGGGGTGGAGGGATACGCAGTATTTT.

The chain uses TRBV27 and TRBJ2-7; 8 positions match TRBD1. Germline lookup yields CDR1 MNHEY and CDR2 SMNVEV (reference sequence). With 3 bases clipped from V and 0 bases from J, the junction kept 10 bases outside the gene matches. The CDR3 is made up of 17 amino acids. CDR3 DNA sequence: TGTGCCAGCAGTTTTCCAGTGGGGACAGGTGGCTCCTACGAGCAGTACTTC. Its protein product is CASSFPVGTGGSYEQYF.